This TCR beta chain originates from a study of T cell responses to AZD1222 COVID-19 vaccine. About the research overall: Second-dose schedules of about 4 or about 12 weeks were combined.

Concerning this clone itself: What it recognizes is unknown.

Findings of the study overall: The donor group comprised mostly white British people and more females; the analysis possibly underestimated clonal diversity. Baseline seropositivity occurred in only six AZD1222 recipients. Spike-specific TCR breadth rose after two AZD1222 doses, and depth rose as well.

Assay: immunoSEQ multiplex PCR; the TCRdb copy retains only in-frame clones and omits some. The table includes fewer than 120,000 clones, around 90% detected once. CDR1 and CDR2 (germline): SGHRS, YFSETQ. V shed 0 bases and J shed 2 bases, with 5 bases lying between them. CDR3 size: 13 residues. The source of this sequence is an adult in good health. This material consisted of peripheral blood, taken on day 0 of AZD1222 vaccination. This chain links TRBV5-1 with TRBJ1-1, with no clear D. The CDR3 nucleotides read TGCGCCAGCAGCTTGGGGGTAAACACTGAAGCTTTCTTT. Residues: CASSLGVNTEAFF.